This T cell receptor beta chain was documented in a study of cytomegalovirus exposure and HLA in healthy donors. On the study more broadly: It was reported in a later analysis that the same platform had been used for the 120 validation repertoires as for the 666 first-cohort repertoires. The study, taken as a whole, reports: The classifier was said to identify cytomegalovirus status with high specificity and sensitivity. There were some public TCRs occurring in many donors, but most TCR sequences were rare.

About this clone: Its target is unknown.

After removal of 6 bases from V and 7 bases from J, the junction contained 2 bases not matched to a gene. From germline, CDR1 is MNHEY and CDR2 SVGAGI. This CDR3 contains 13 residues. These donors were members of the roughly 120-subject validation cohort, a group separate from the approximately 700-subject first cohort. Here immunoSEQ multiplex PCR was the method, and the copy in TCRdb shows in-frame clones only, minus some. The table has 100,000 to 150,000 clones, around nine tenths seen once. The V call is TRBV6-5, the J call TRBJ1-4; 10 bases are a match to TRBD1. Sequencing was performed on PBMCs. This TCR came from a man aged 30 to 39 in good health and CMV-seronegative. This CDR3 is CASRGQGSEKLFF. The CDR3 coding sequence is TGTGCCAGCAGGGGACAGGGGAGTGAAAAACTGTTTTTT.